The next 8 T cell receptor beta chains were all read from a single sample in a study of CD8+ T cells in alopecia areata. Sorting used CD4, CD8alpha, NKG2D, NKG2ACE and other markers on pooled cutaneous lymph node cells. Following extraction, RNA underwent reverse transcription to cDNA, which served as the sequencing template. Sequencing was performed with immunoSEQ multiplex PCR; in TCRdb, only in-frame clones are kept and a portion is missing. Reported are around 300,000 clones, none seen only once; the ten largest carry more than 1%. Sequencing was performed on CD4+ T cells sorted from a lymph node. These receptors were obtained from a C3H/HeJ mouse with alopecia areata. The MHC haplotype of this mouse line is H2-k.

A note on this clone: Here the gene names and germline are mouse. The read finishes 4 residues shy of the CDR3 end, and the germline J gene is used to complete it. The V and J genes are TRBV1 and TRBJ2-2; 9 bases are shared with TRBD1. The germline V gene encodes CDR1 NSQYPW and CDR2 LRSPGD (reference sequence). The CDR3 runs 16 residues. With V trimmed by 2 bases and J by 0 bases, 1 base remained unmatched. The CDR3 sequence: CTCSATGGTNTGQLYF. The DNA read from the CDR3 is TGCACCTGCAGTGCAACAGGGGGCACAAACACCGGG.

Concerning this clone itself: Gene names refer to mouse genes. The read gets to within 4 residues of the CDR3 end, and the germline J gene fills in the rest. The gene calls are TRBV31 and TRBJ2-3; D call uncertain. Germline V gives CDR1 GKSSPN, CDR2 SITVG. CDR3 length: 14 amino acids. V was clipped by 4 bases and J by 0 bases, with 11 bases between them. The CDR3 loop is CAWINTASAETLYF. CDR3 DNA (partial): TGTGCCTGGATAAACACAGCTAGTGCAGAA.

This clone was picked up a small number of times. Gene names follow the mouse nomenclature. The read gets to within 4 residues of the CDR3 end, and the germline J gene fills in the rest. V gene TRBV13-1 combines with J gene TRBJ1-1, with 8 positions matching TRBD1. The CDR3 runs to 16 residues. Germline trimming cut 1 base from V and 1 base from J; bases unmatched to any gene: 6. Germline CDR1 NSHNY, CDR2 SYGAGN. The DNA read from the CDR3 is TGTGCCAGCAGTGATTTCCCCGGGACAGGGAACACA. This translates into CASSDFPGTGNT. The CDR3 reads in full as CASSDFPGTGNTEVFF.

This clone was found a few times. Mouse germline and gene names are used. Sequencing ends 4 residues short of the CDR3 end; the germline J gene provides the rest. The J gene is TRBJ2-1, the V gene TRBV13-1; 8 nucleotides agree with TRBD2. This CDR3 spans 15 amino acids. Germline-derived CDR1 and CDR2 are NSHNY and SYGAGN. The V segment lost 0 bases and the J segment 3 bases; nucleotides outside the gene matches: 2. CDR3 DNA, as far as it was read: TGTGCCAGCAGTGATGACGGGACTGGCTATGCT. Translation gives CASSDDGTGYA. The entire CDR3 is CASSDDGTGYAEQFF.

As for this clone: Gene names denote mouse genes. The CDR3 end is not reached by the read, which stops 4 residues before it; the germline J gene fills it in. The rearrangement links TRBV13-2 to TRBJ2-1, with a weak D call TRBD1 (6 bases). Trimming shortened V by 0 bases and J by 6 bases, and 13 bases separated the two germline ends. The CDR3 loop spans 15 amino acids. Germline V gene lookup returns CDR1 NNHNN and CDR2 SYGAGS (reference sequence). The part of the CDR3 DNA that was read is TGTGCCAGCGGTGATGCAGGGGCAGGGGTTGCT. It is translated as CASGDAGAGVA. The entire CDR3 protein reads CASGDAGAGVAEQFF.

About this clone itself: The gene names given are mouse names. The sequenced fragment ends 4 residues before the CDR3 boundary, so the rest is inferred from the germline J gene. V and J are TRBV19 and TRBJ2-3; 7 positions agree with TRBD2. V gave up 2 bases and J gave up 3 bases; unmatched junction bases: 9. CDR1 and CDR2 from the germline V gene are FNHDT and SITEND (reference sequence). The CDR3 length is 16 residues. The CDR3 loop reads CASSIEWGVSAETLYF. The part of the CDR3 DNA that was read is TGTGCCAGCAGTATTGAGTGGGGGGTGAGCGCAGAA.

Worth noting for this clone: Mouse names are used for the genes. The read falls 4 residues short of the CDR3 end, and the missing part is taken from the germline J gene. The chain is built from TRBV13-3 and TRBJ2-4; D is unresolved. The CDR3 extends over 13 amino acids. From germline, CDR1 is NNHDY and CDR2 SYVADS. Trimming shortened V by 5 bases and J by 1 base, and 8 bases separated the two germline ends. CDR3 DNA (partial): TGTGCCAGCAGCCCGAAGGGTCAAAAC. Its protein product is CASSPKGQN. The whole CDR3 is CASSPKGQNTLYF.

This clone occurred a few times. Mouse gene names and germline throughout. The CDR3 end is not reached by the read, which stops 4 residues before it; the germline J gene fills it in. Other DNA sequences in the same sample also yield this CDR3. V is TRBV1 and J is TRBJ1-1, with 7 bases aligning to TRBD1. The CDR3 is 14 amino acids. Germline loops: CDR1 NSQYPW, CDR2 LRSPGD (reference sequence). Trimming cost V 4 bases and J 1 base; bases outside gene matches: 3. The covered CDR3 bases are TGCACCTGCAGTGACAGGGGAGGGAACACA. Amino acid sequence: CTCSDRGGNT. The entire CDR3 is CTCSDRGGNTEVFF.